These 13 T cell receptor beta chains originate from one sample sequenced in a study of shared clonotypes between healthy human individuals. Profiling relied on immunoSEQ multiplex PCR, and the TCRdb table lists in-frame clones only, not all of them. The sample gives almost 750,000 clones, just under 75% of which show up once; approximately 1.7% is in the top ten. Source material: memory CD4+ T cells sorted from blood. The sample's subset: CD45RA-negative fraction. The source of these receptors is a woman aged 25 to 39 in good health.

This chain joins TRBV29-1 and TRBJ2-2; the match to TRBD1 covers 7 bases. Germline V gene sequence: CDR1 SQVTM, CDR2 ANQGSEA. This CDR3 is built from 14 residues. J lost 3 bases, V lost 4 bases, and 5 bases had no gene match. This CDR3 is CSVGRQGDTGELFF. As DNA, the CDR3 is TGCAGCGTTGGCCGGCAGGGGGACACCGGGGAGCTGTTTTTT.

For this clone: The same CDR3 arises from other DNA sequences in this sample as well. The CDR3, as DNA: TGTGCCAGCAGTGAGGGACAGGGGATTAATCAGCCCCAGCATTTT. It specifies CASSEGQGINQPQHF. The chain recombines TRBV2 with TRBJ1-5, with 10 bases lining up with TRBD1. The length of the CDR3 is 15 residues. Per germline, CDR1 SNHLY and CDR2 FYNNEI. Trimming took 3 bases from V and 4 from J; bases not matched to a gene: 3.

V and J are TRBV19 and TRBJ1-5; TRBD1 matches at 9 bases. CDR1 and CDR2 (germline): LNHDA, SQIVND (reference sequence). V shed 5 bases, J shed 7 bases, and the junction held 15 bases outside the gene matches. The length of the CDR3 is 17 residues. The CDR3 region has the DNA TGTGCCAGTAGTTTCGGGGACAGGGACCTACCCTTCCAGCCCCAGCATTTT. This codes for CASSFGDRDLPFQPQHF. Filled out from reference TRBV19 and TRBJ1-5, the complete variable domain reads DGGITQSPKYLFRKEGQNVTLSCEQNLNHDAMYWYRQDPGQGLRLIYYSQIVNDFQKGDIAEGYSVSREKKESFPLTVTSAQKNPTAFYLCASSFGDRDLPFQPQHFGDGTRLSIL.

This clone was recorded many times. Other DNA sequences in the sample encode the same CDR3. The chain uses TRBV5-1 and TRBJ2-3; D ambiguous. The CDR3 is made up of 15 amino acids. The V end lost 1 base, the J end lost 0 bases, and 9 bases lay between the germline ends. Germline V lookup: CDR1 SGHRS, CDR2 YFSETQ. The CDR3 bases are TGCGCCAGCAGCTTGAGTACAGTGAGCACAGATACGCAGTATTTT. It yields the protein CASSLSTVSTDTQYF.

V gene TRBV7-2 combines with J gene TRBJ2-7; no clear D gene. The CDR3 is 14 amino acids. Germline V gene lookup returns CDR1 SGHTA and CDR2 FQGNSA. Trimming shortened V by 1 base and J by 2 bases, and 9 bases separated the two germline ends. The CDR3 nucleotides read TGTGCCAGCAGCTTAGGCCGGGCAACCTACGAGCAGTACTTC. Its translation: CASSLGRATYEQYF.

This clone has only one observation. The rearrangement joins TRBV7-8 to TRBJ2-1; D is ambiguous. Trimming pared 2 bases from V and 7 bases from J, leaving 6 bases between. The V gene's germline CDR1 is SGHVS and CDR2 FQNEAQ. This CDR3 contains 12 residues. The CDR3 DNA reads as TGTGCCAGCAGCTTAATTAGGAATGAGCAGTTCTTC. This sequence encodes CASSLIRNEQFF.

The gene calls are TRBV25-1 and TRBJ2-5, with D perhaps TRBD2 (6 bases). This CDR3 comprises 13 residues. V was trimmed by 3 bases and J by 2 bases, leaving 7 bases between them. Germline V gene lookup returns CDR1 MGHDK and CDR2 SYGVNS. CDR3 sequence reads: CASSDGSQETQYF. In DNA, the CDR3 is TGTGCCAGCAGTGACGGGAGTCAAGAGACCCAGTACTTC.

The V gene is TRBV5-1, the J gene TRBJ1-2; D not resolved. The CDR3 loop spans 14 amino acids. V lost 5 bases, J lost 0 bases, and 11 bases lay in between. CDR1 is SGHRS and CDR2 is YFSETQ in the germline V gene. The CDR3, as DNA: TGCGCCAGCAGGGGCGGAGTAGCTAACTATGGCTACACCTTC. Translating it yields CASRGGVANYGYTF.

The V call is TRBV29-1, the J call TRBJ1-2, with 7 bases aligning to TRBD1. The CDR3 is 13 amino acids. The J segment lost 3 bases and the V segment lost 7 bases, leaving 8 bases of the junction unmatched. Germline assignment: CDR1 SQVTM and CDR2 ANQGSEA. CDR3 sequence reads: CSAQGGLDYGYTF. The CDR3 DNA sequence: TGCAGCGCCCAGGGGGGATTAGACTATGGCTACACCTTC.

This clone was recorded only once. The chain is built from TRBV15 and TRBJ1-1; D is ambiguous. V was clipped by 3 bases and J by 4 bases, with 12 bases between them. Germline CDR1 LNHNV, CDR2 YYDKDF (reference sequence). This CDR3 has 14 residues. The CDR3 reads CATSSPDEVTEAFF. CDR3 in DNA: TGTGCCACCAGCAGCCCCGATGAGGTCACTGAAGCTTTCTTT.

There are a few counts of this clone. The V call is TRBV28, the J call TRBJ1-5; TRBD1 matches at 9 bases. The germline V gene has CDR1 MDHEN and CDR2 SYDVKM. The CDR3 contains 15 residues. J gave up 6 bases and V 5 bases, and 8 bases lay outside the gene matches. The CDR3 nucleotides read TGTGCCAGCAGTGACGGGACAGGGAAACTTCAGCCCCAGCATTTT. This encodes CASSDGTGKLQPQHF.

The V gene is TRBV7-2, the J gene TRBJ1-4; TRBD1 is a possible D gene (6 bases). Trimming pared 6 bases from V and 13 bases from J, leaving 24 bases between. CDR3 size: 15 residues. Per germline, CDR1 SGHTA and CDR2 FQGNSA. This chain's CDR3 is CASSPDGGANLGLFF. CDR3 nucleotides: TGTGCCAGCAGTCCCGATGGGGGGGCGAATTTGGGACTGTTTTTT.

The V gene is TRBV15, the J gene TRBJ1-4; D not resolved. Germline V gene lookup returns CDR1 LNHNV and CDR2 YYDKDF (reference sequence). The CDR3 sequence is 14 residues long. Trimming shortened V by 0 bases and J by 4 bases, and 6 bases separated the two germline ends. In DNA form, the CDR3 reads TGTGCCACCAGCAGAGAAGCGTTTAATGAAAAACTGTTTTTT. Translating it yields CATSREAFNEKLFF.